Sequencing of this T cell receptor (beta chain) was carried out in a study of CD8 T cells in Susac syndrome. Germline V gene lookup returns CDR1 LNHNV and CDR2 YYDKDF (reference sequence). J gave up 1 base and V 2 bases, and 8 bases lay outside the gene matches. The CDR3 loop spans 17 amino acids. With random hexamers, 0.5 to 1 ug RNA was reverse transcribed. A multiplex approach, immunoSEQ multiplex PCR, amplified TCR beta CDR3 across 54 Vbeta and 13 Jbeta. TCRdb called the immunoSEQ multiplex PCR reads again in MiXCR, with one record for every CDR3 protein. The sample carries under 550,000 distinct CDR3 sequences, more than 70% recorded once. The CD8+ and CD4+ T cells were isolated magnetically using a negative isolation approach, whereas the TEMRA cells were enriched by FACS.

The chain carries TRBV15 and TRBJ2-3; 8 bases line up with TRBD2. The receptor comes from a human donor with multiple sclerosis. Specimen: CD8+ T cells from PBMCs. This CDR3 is CATSRPPAGEGTDTQYF. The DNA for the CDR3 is TGTGCCACCAGCAGACCTCCAGCGGGAGAGGGCACAGATACGCAGTATTTT.